The 8 T cell receptor beta chains below were found in one sample sequenced in a study of blood T cells in healthy people across ages. With a J-beta primer mix and a sample-barcoded 5' primer, a second PCR ran roughly 6 to 12 cycles. Using its own MiXCR run on the 5' RACE reads, TCRdb lists one record per CDR3 protein. The table has fewer than 650,000 distinct CDR3 sequences, about 27% seen once. These data were also reused for a study on T cells of mothers and their children.

The sample consisted of blood. The receptors here all came from a boy under 10 years old in good health.

This chain joins TRBV3-1 and TRBJ1-6; 7 nucleotides line up with TRBD1. Germline CDR1 reads LGHDT; CDR2 reads YNNKEL (reference sequence). This CDR3 contains 15 residues. V lost 8 bases and J lost 2; bases outside the gene matches: 6. The CDR3 DNA follows: TGTGCCAGCCGATCCCAGGGGGCCTATAATTCACCCCTCCACTTT. Translated, it gives CASRSQGAYNSPLHF.

The chain employs TRBV19 and TRBJ2-2; perhaps TRBD2 as D (5 bases). V lost 4 bases to trimming and J lost 3 bases, with 6 bases between them. Germline assignment: CDR1 LNHDA and CDR2 SQIVND (reference sequence). The CDR3 length is 13 residues. The CDR3 spells CASSSSDTGELFF. The DNA of the CDR3 is TGTGCCAGTAGTAGTAGCGACACCGGGGAGCTGTTTTTT.

The chain joins TRBV12-3 or TRBV12-4 to TRBJ2-3; 8 nucleotides line up with TRBD2. Trimming cost V 5 bases and J 4 bases; bases outside gene matches: 14. The CDR3 consists of 17 residues. CDR3 residues: CASSLVGLASLADTQYF. CDR3 nucleotide sequence: TGTGCCAGCAGTCTAGTCGGACTAGCATCTCTCGCAGATACGCAGTATTTT.

This clonotype occurred a few times. At one of its ends the junction is not consistent with the germline gene, which may arise from a read error. The J gene is TRBJ2-1, the V gene TRBV20-1, with D perhaps TRBD1 (7 bases). CDR1 is DFQATT, CDR2 SNEGSKA, per germline (reference sequence). The CDR3 consists of 16 residues. As DNA, the CDR3 is TGCAGTGCTAGGGGCAGGGGGGCAGGGTCCTACAATGGGCAGTTCTTC. It is translated as CSARGRGAGSYNGQFF.

This clonotype was observed a few times. J is TRBJ1-2 and V is TRBV20-1; 11 bases map to TRBD1. Germline V CDR1 and CDR2: DFQATT, SNEGSKA (reference sequence). The CDR3 sequence is 16 residues long. J was trimmed by 5 bases and V by 2 bases; bases with no gene match: 10. The CDR3 bases are TGCAGTGCTAGAACCGGGACAGGGGGTGGGGGATATGGCTACACCTTC. Translated, it gives CSARTGTGGGGYGYTF.

This clonotype has a handful of counts. Here the CDR3 DNA reads TGTGCCATCAGTGTTGCACCCCAAGAGACCCAGTACTTC. Protein sequence: CAISVAPQETQYF. The chain couples TRBV10-3 to TRBJ2-5; D is unresolved. Trimming left V 4 bases short and J 1 base short, with 7 bases between. Germline V gene lookup returns CDR1 ENHRY and CDR2 SYGVKD. This CDR3 spans 13 amino acids.

The V call is TRBV2, the J call TRBJ2-5; D could derive from TRBD1 or TRBD2 (5 bases each). CDR1 and CDR2 from the germline V gene are SNHLY and FYNNEI. V was shortened by 9 bases and J by 5 bases, with 16 bases between the two germline ends. CDR3 length: 13 residues. The CDR3 reads CASHGAFKETQYF. The CDR3 bases are TGTGCCAGTCACGGGGCTTTTAAGGAGACCCAGTACTTC.

This clonotype was found a few times. The V and J genes are TRBV4-3 and TRBJ2-1; the match to TRBD2 covers 10 bases. V shed 5 bases, J shed 7 bases, and the junction held 14 bases outside the gene matches. CDR3 length: 17 amino acids. Germline loops: CDR1 LGHNA, CDR2 YSLEER. Here the CDR3 DNA reads TGCGCCAGCAGCGATACAACTACTAGCGGGATTGGGAATGAGCAGTTCTTC. This translates into CASSDTTTSGIGNEQFF.